The 24 T cell receptor beta chains given below trace back to one sample, sequenced in a study of PD-L1 blockade in urothelial cancer. Time point of the sample: peripheral blood 6 weeks after treatment start. Here immunoSEQ multiplex PCR was the method, and the copy in TCRdb shows in-frame clones only, minus some. This sample yields tens of thousands of clones, of which about 90% are seen a single time; 6% to 9.5% belongs to the top ten. The sample here was PBMCs, taken around atezolizumab (anti-PD-L1) treatment. The source is a man between 65 and 79 years old with urothelial cancer.

This clone showed up just a few times. The chain recombines TRBV5-6 with TRBJ2-1; D is perhaps TRBD2 (6 bases). Germline assignment: CDR1 SGHDT and CDR2 YYEEEE. This CDR3 comprises 15 residues. V shed 4 bases and J shed 8 bases, with 19 bases lying between them. CDR3 residues: CASSATGTGVYEQFF. The CDR3 nucleotides are TGTGCCAGCAGCGCCACCGGGACGGGGGTGTATGAGCAGTTCTTC.

The chain joins TRBV19 to TRBJ1-4; a weak D match, TRBD1 (6 bases). Trimming stripped 1 base from V and 7 bases from J, with 13 bases between. This CDR3 spans 15 amino acids. CDR1 and CDR2 (germline): LNHDA, SQIVND (reference sequence). The CDR3 here is CASSIVGRGAEKLFF. The CDR3 DNA reads TGTGCCAGTAGTATAGTAGGCAGGGGTGCTGAAAAACTGTTTTTT.

The chain combines TRBV19 with TRBJ2-7; TRBD1 matches 7 bases. CDR3 size: 14 residues. With 3 bases clipped from V and 0 bases from J, the junction kept 2 bases outside the gene matches. Per the germline V gene, CDR1 is LNHDA and CDR2 is SQIVND (reference sequence). The CDR3 loop is CASSMDRSSYEQYF. DNA for the CDR3: TGTGCCAGTAGTATGGACAGGTCCTCCTACGAGCAGTACTTC.

This rearrangement joins TRBV28 to TRBJ2-3, with 9 bases lining up with TRBD2. The V segment lost 3 bases and the J segment 0 bases; nucleotides outside the gene matches: 4. Germline-derived CDR1 and CDR2 are MDHEN and SYDVKM. CDR3 length equals 16 residues. The DNA of the CDR3 is TGTGCCAGCAGTTTCCCTAGCGGGACTAGCACAGATACGCAGTATTTT. Translation: CASSFPSGTSTDTQYF.

The chain joins TRBV10-3 to TRBJ2-3; 11 bases line up with TRBD2. This CDR3 spans 15 amino acids. Losses at the gene ends were 5 bases for V and 1 base for J; bases not matched to a gene: 2. From germline, CDR1 is ENHRY and CDR2 SYGVKD. This chain's CDR3 is CAISQGLAGTDTQYF. The CDR3 DNA follows: TGTGCCATCAGTCAGGGACTAGCGGGCACAGATACGCAGTATTTT.

The CDR3 protein is CASSPTLAGGTNEQFF. Written as DNA, the CDR3 is TGCGCCAGCAGCCCCACCCTAGCGGGAGGGACCAATGAGCAGTTCTTC. This chain connects TRBV5-1 to TRBJ2-1, with TRBD2 matching 12 bases. The CDR3 runs 16 residues. CDR1 is SGHRS and CDR2 is YFSETQ in the germline V gene. V shed 4 bases and J 6 bases; nucleotides not matched to a gene: 8.

This clone was recorded a few times. The chain uses TRBV18 and TRBJ2-5; D is undetermined. Germline CDR1 KGHSH, CDR2 LQKENI. V lost 3 bases, J lost 4 bases, and 3 bases lay in between. The CDR3 is 11 amino acids. Here the CDR3 reads CASSPGETQYF. The CDR3 bases are TGTGCCAGCTCACCCGGAGAGACCCAGTACTTC.

The chain couples TRBV19 to TRBJ2-3; tentatively, D is TRBD2 (5 bases). The V end lost 3 bases, the J end lost 9 bases, and 13 bases lay between the germline ends. CDR1 LNHDA and CDR2 SQIVND come from the germline V gene (reference sequence). CDR3 size: 13 residues. CDR3 in amino acids: CASSMINERTQYF. Written as DNA, the CDR3 is TGTGCCAGTAGTATGATTAACGAGCGGACGCAGTATTTT.

The V and J genes are TRBV18 and TRBJ1-5; 11 bases are a match to TRBD1. CDR3 size: 15 residues. Germline assignment: CDR1 KGHSH and CDR2 LQKENI. J lost 5 bases, V lost 4 bases, and 4 bases had no gene match. The CDR3 nucleotides are TGTGCCAGCTCACTGGACAGGGGGCAGGATCAGCCCCAGCATTTT. Its protein product is CASSLDRGQDQPQHF.

V is TRBV6-5 and J is TRBJ2-7, with a possible D match to TRBD1 (5 bases). Trimming stripped 5 bases from V and 3 bases from J, with 8 bases between. CDR1 and CDR2 (germline): MNHEY, SVGAGI. The CDR3 contains 12 residues. The CDR3 sequence: CASSTRDYEQYF. The DNA of the CDR3 is TGTGCCAGCAGTACCAGGGACTACGAGCAGTACTTC.

The rearrangement uses TRBV2 and TRBJ1-3, with no clear D. V dropped 5 bases and J dropped 0 bases, with 11 bases sitting between them. In germline, CDR1 is SNHLY, CDR2 FYNNEI. The CDR3 runs to 15 residues. CDR3 region: CASSSDMVSGNTIYF. The CDR3 DNA follows: TGTGCCAGCAGTTCCGACATGGTCTCTGGAAACACCATATATTTT.

The chain carries TRBV5-1 and TRBJ1-2; 7 bases map to TRBD1. V was clipped by 5 bases and J by 3 bases; unmatched bases: 4. This CDR3 has 13 residues. Germline V gives CDR1 SGHRS, CDR2 YFSETQ. CDR3 coding DNA: TGCGCCAGCAGAAGGGGGCCGGACTATGGCTACACCTTC. Its translation: CASRRGPDYGYTF. The variable domain in full, completed from reference TRBV5-1 and TRBJ1-2, reads KAGVTQTPRYLIKTRGQQVTLSCSPISGHRSVSWYQQTPGQGLQFLFEYFSETQRNKGNFPGRFSGRQFSNSRSEMNVSTLELGDSALYLCASRRGPDYGYTFGSGTRLTVV.

This clone was detected only once. The genes are TRBV6-4 and TRBJ2-1; D possibly corresponds to TRBD2 (6 bases). V lost 3 bases and J lost 6, with 12 bases in between. CDR1 and CDR2 (germline): MRHNA, SNTAGT. The CDR3 covers 14 residues. The CDR3 bases are TGTGCCAGCAGTGAGGCGGGAAGCTCCAATGAGCAGTTCTTC. This sequence encodes CASSEAGSSNEQFF.

This chain uses TRBV11-2 with TRBJ1-1; TRBD1 might be the D (5 bases). Deletions cut 4 bases from V and 1 base from J, with 13 bases between. Germline assignment: CDR1 SGHAT and CDR2 FQNNGV. CDR3 length equals 15 residues. The CDR3 reads CASSSRGATNTEAFF. The CDR3 DNA is TGTGCCAGCAGCTCACGCGGGGCGACGAACACTGAAGCTTTCTTT. Drawing the rest from reference TRBV11-2 and TRBJ1-1, the complete variable domain is EAGVAQSPRYKIIEKRQSVAFWCNPISGHATLYWYQQILGQGPKLLIQFQNNGVVDDSQLPKDRFSAERLKGVDSTLKIQPAKLEDSAVYLCASSSRGATNTEAFFGQGTRLTVV.

V gene TRBV7-2 combines with J gene TRBJ2-3, with 12 bases matching TRBD1. CDR3 length equals 15 residues. CDR1 SGHTA and CDR2 FQGNSA come from the germline V gene. J lost 8 bases, V lost 2 bases, and 5 bases had no gene match. The CDR3 here is CASSLSGQGAGTQYF. The CDR3 bases are TGTGCCAGCAGCTTATCGGGACAGGGGGCCGGTACGCAGTATTTT.

This clone has a handful of counts. The chain is built from TRBV28 and TRBJ1-1, with a weak D call TRBD1 (6 bases). The V gene lost 5 bases and the J gene lost 5 bases, with 6 bases spanning the gap. CDR1 and CDR2 from the germline V gene are MDHEN and SYDVKM. The CDR3 is 11 residues long. The CDR3 here is CASSQGTEAFF. CDR3 DNA sequence: TGTGCCAGCAGTCAGGGGACTGAAGCTTTCTTT.

This clone was seen a single time. This rearrangement joins TRBV28 to TRBJ2-7; TRBD2 agrees at 7 bases. CDR3 length: 14 amino acids. Germline trimming cut 2 bases from V and 3 bases from J; bases unmatched to any gene: 4. Germline assignment: CDR1 MDHEN and CDR2 SYDVKM. The CDR3, as DNA: TGTGCCAGCAGTTTAGGGAGGGTAGGCTACGAGCAGTACTTC. Its translation is CASSLGRVGYEQYF.

The chain links TRBV7-2 to TRBJ2-5; the match to TRBD2 covers 11 bases. The V gene's germline CDR1 is SGHTA and CDR2 FQGNSA. This CDR3 is 15 amino acids long. Trimming cost V 3 bases and J 5 bases; bases outside gene matches: 5. CDR3 sequence: CASSLLAGGGETQYF. DNA for the CDR3: TGTGCCAGCAGCTTGCTAGCGGGAGGTGGGGAGACCCAGTACTTC.

The J gene is TRBJ1-1, the V gene TRBV7-3; 8 bases agree with TRBD1. Germline trimming cut 5 bases from V and 5 bases from J; bases unmatched to any gene: 7. CDR1 is SGHTA and CDR2 is FQGTGA in the germline V gene. CDR3 length equals 14 residues. For the CDR3, the DNA is TGTGCCAGCAGCAGACAGGGGTTTGGGACTGAAGCTTTCTTT. As protein: CASSRQGFGTEAFF. The full variable domain, in which reference TRBV7-3 and TRBJ1-1 provide the parts outside the CDR3, is GAGVSQTPSNKVTEKGKYVELRCDPISGHTALYWYRQSLGQGPEFLIYFQGTGAADDSGLPNDRFFAVRPEGSVSTLKIQRTERGDSAVYLCASSRQGFGTEAFFGQGTRLTVV.

The sample holds one count of this clone. The V call is TRBV7-9, the J call TRBJ2-2; TRBD1 is a possible D gene (6 bases). The V gene's germline CDR1 is SEHNR and CDR2 FQNEAQ (reference sequence). Trimming removed 8 bases from V and 4 bases from J, with 17 bases in between. CDR3 length equals 15 residues. For the CDR3, the DNA is TGTGCCAGCGCCCTTCAAACAGGGAGCACCGGGGAGCTGTTTTTT. As protein: CASALQTGSTGELFF.

V usage is TRBV4-1 and J usage is TRBJ2-1, with 12 nucleotides matching TRBD2. From germline, CDR1 is MGHRA and CDR2 YSYEKL. V lost 0 bases and J lost 7; bases outside the gene matches: 7. The CDR3 covers 17 residues. CDR3 nucleotide sequence: TGCGCCAGCAGCCAAGACCCTAGCGGGAGGGCCGGGAATGAGCAGTTCTTC. Translation: CASSQDPSGRAGNEQFF.

The rearrangement uses TRBV10-3 and TRBJ2-7; 9 bases are a match to TRBD2. Germline loops: CDR1 ENHRY, CDR2 SYGVKD. Trimming removed 0 bases from V and 7 bases from J; junction bases left unmatched: 13. The CDR3 runs 17 residues. This CDR3 reads CAISESRTSVIISEQYF. In nucleotides, the CDR3 is TGTGCCATCAGTGAGTCAAGGACTAGCGTCATCATATCAGAGCAGTACTTC.

The V gene is TRBV9, the J gene TRBJ2-5, with 8 bases matching TRBD2. V gave up 0 bases and J gave up 6 bases; unmatched junction bases: 4. Germline V gene data show CDR1 as SGDLS and CDR2 as YYNGEE. The CDR3 is 14 residues long. The CDR3 here is CASSVEAGVKTQYF. In nucleotides, the CDR3 is TGTGCCAGCAGCGTAGAAGCGGGAGTAAAGACCCAGTACTTC. Based on the CDR3 plus reference TRBV9 and TRBJ2-5, the full variable domain is DSGVTQTPKHLITATGQRVTLRCSPRSGDLSVYWYQQSLDQGLQFLIQYYNGEERAKGNILERFSAQQFPDLHSELNLSSLELGDSALYFCASSVEAGVKTQYFGPGTRLLVL.

V usage is TRBV28 and J usage is TRBJ2-1, with D maybe TRBD2 (5 bases). Trimming pared 6 bases from V and 3 bases from J, leaving 12 bases between. The CDR3 spans 14 residues. The germline gives CDR1 MDHEN, CDR2 SYDVKM. The CDR3 here is CASSRTRDYNEQFF. CDR3 in DNA: TGTGCCAGCAGCCGAACTAGAGACTACAATGAGCAGTTCTTC.